The clone carrying this T cell receptor (beta chain) appeared many times. This sample stems from a study of T cells in Graves' hyperthyroidism and ophthalmopathy. Amplification yielded TCR beta CDR3 regions, with RNA transcripts as the source. HTBI primers were used for first-round RT-PCR of the TCR CDR3. TCRdb independently ran MiXCR on the multiplex PCR reads; one entry per CDR3 protein. Among 500,000 to 750,000 distinct CDR3 sequences, 11% to 15% were seen once, and the ten largest hold 7.1%. The trim removed 6 bases at V and 6 bases at J, leaving 7 bases unmatched. Germline CDR1 MNHNS, CDR2 SASEGT. This CDR3 has 15 amino acids.

Material for sequencing was blood. The sequence derives from a woman under 30 with Graves' ophthalmopathy. The V and J genes are TRBV6-1 and TRBJ2-3; the match to TRBD2 covers 12 bases. For the CDR3, the DNA is TGTGCCAGCAGATACGGACTAGCGGGACGTGATACGCAGTATTTT. Amino acid sequence: CASRYGLAGRDTQYF.